This TCR beta chain came from a study of T cell repertoires in aging, cancer and after chemotherapy. As for the study in general: Patients with chronic lymphocytic leukemia were sampled before and after fludarabine- or bendamustine-based chemotherapy. Regarding the study as a whole: Rebound thymic output was suggested by rising median generation probability during chemotherapy in each cancer cohort.

Germline CDR1 and CDR2: MNHEY and SVGEGT. The CDR3 has 15 residues. The germline V and J ends were trimmed by 0 bases and 3 bases, with 11 bases remaining between them. Multiplex touch-down PCR with TRB-A/B primers amplified rearranged V-D-J TRB sequences. One entry per CDR3 protein results from TCRdb running MiXCR on the multiplex PCR reads. This table holds several thousand distinct CDR3 sequences, around 35% found once. Peripheral blood genomic DNA, not sorted cells or RNA, was the template. The table lists this clonotype with a count of one. Its antigen is undetermined. The clonotype originates from a human donor with a blood cancer. The chain is built from TRBV6-2 or TRBV6-3 and TRBJ1-2; possibly TRBD1 for D (6 bases). The sample was blood. CDR3 in DNA: TGTGCCAGCAGTTACTCCGGGGGCAGCTACTATGGCTACACCTTC. This encodes CASSYSGGSYYGYTF.